Listed below are T cell receptor beta chains from one sample, sequenced in a study of T cell responses to AZD1222 COVID-19 vaccine. TCRdb's table, derived via immunoSEQ multiplex PCR, lists solely in-frame clones and lacks some. The sample records fewer than 150,000 clones, 85% to 95% being singletons. Sample: peripheral blood, taken 28 days after the second AZD1222 dose. These receptors were collected from an adult who received the AZD1222 COVID-19 vaccine. Both conserved end residues are part of each CDR3. The D gene is left open where the match is weak. Clone sizes are given selectively: once, few, many, or a class where the clone is expanded.

j_call | clone_size | v_call | d_call | cdr3_aa | cdr3_nt
TRBJ1-1 | - | TRBV6-4 | - | CASIEGRAEAFF | TGTGCCAGCATTGAGGGAAGGGCTGAAGCTTTCTTT
TRBJ2-3 | once | TRBV4-3 | TRBD2 | CASSQFAPRGGAMDTQYF | TGCGCCAGCAGCCAATTCGCCCCCCGCGGGGGGGCCATGGATACGCAGTATTTT
TRBJ1-5 | - | TRBV29-1 | - | CSVKEPNQPQHF | TGCAGCGTAAAGGAGCCCAATCAGCCCCAGCATTTT
TRBJ2-1 | few | TRBV11-3 | - | CASSLEQGSSYNEQFF | TGTGCCAGCAGCTTAGAACAGGGAAGCTCCTACAATGAGCAGTTCTTC
TRBJ1-1 | - | TRBV5-5 | - | CASSPRPRGWTEAFF | TGTGCCAGCAGCCCGCGGCCGCGAGGGTGGACTGAAGCTTTCTTT
TRBJ1-6 | - | TRBV19 | - | CASSITGSPRALHF | TGTGCCAGTAGTATCACGGGGTCCCCTCGGGCCCTCCACTTT
TRBJ1-6 | - | TRBV6-5 | - | CASSYSGLYNSPLHF | TGTGCCAGCAGTTACAGTGGACTGTATAATTCACCCCTCCACTTT
TRBJ2-1 | - | TRBV7-9 | TRBD2 | CASSTVGGTTYNEQFF | TGTGCCAGCAGCACAGTCGGGGGGACCACCTACAATGAGCAGTTCTTC
TRBJ2-7 | - | TRBV29-1 | - | CSVFPGSSYEQYF | TGCAGCGTTTTTCCGGGATCCTCCTACGAGCAGTACTTC
TRBJ1-1 | few | TRBV5-6 | TRBD1 | CASSRTGNTEAFF | TGTGCCAGCAGCCGGACAGGGAACACTGAAGCTTTCTTT
TRBJ1-4 | - | TRBV5-6 | TRBD1 | CASSLASRTGTGREKLFF | TGTGCCAGCAGCTTGGCCAGCCGAACCGGGACAGGGAGAGAAAAACTGTTTTTT
TRBJ1-2 | - | TRBV4-1 | - | CASSHQSLTANYGYTF | TGCGCCAGCAGCCACCAATCGCTCACCGCTAACTATGGCTACACCTTC
TRBJ1-1 | - | TRBV27 | TRBD1 | CASSPRTGSGNTEAFF | TGTGCCAGCAGTCCCCGGACAGGTTCCGGGAACACTGAAGCTTTCTTT
TRBJ2-7 | - | TRBV24-1 | - | CATSDSGEQYF | TGTGCCACCAGTGATTCCGGCGAGCAGTACTTC
TRBJ2-3 | - | TRBV6-5 | - | CASSYSKGYAQYF | TGTGCCAGCAGTTACTCGAAAGGGTATGCGCAGTATTTT
TRBJ2-3 | - | TRBV7-2 | - | CASSLGRGLLDRDTQYF | TGTGCCAGCAGCTTAGGCAGGGGCCTGCTGGACCGAGATACGCAGTATTTT
TRBJ2-7 | - | TRBV30 | - | CAWGQFLYEQYF | TGTGCCTGGGGACAGTTTCTTTACGAGCAGTACTTC
TRBJ1-5 | - | TRBV16 | TRBD1 | CASSQLMTGANQPQHF | TGTGCCAGCAGCCAATTAATGACAGGGGCAAATCAGCCCCAGCATTTT
TRBJ1-2 | - | TRBV7-3 | TRBD1 | CASSLRGTASGGYTF | TGTGCCAGCAGCCTTAGGGGGACAGCTTCAGGAGGCTACACCTTC
TRBJ1-6 | - | TRBV4-2 | - | CASSQDPGDATSSPLHF | TGTGCCAGCAGCCAAGATCCTGGGGACGCTACCTCTTCACCCCTCCACTTT
TRBJ2-7 | - | TRBV19 | TRBD1 | CASSTRTGGSYEQYF | TGTGCCAGTAGTACTCGAACAGGGGGCTCCTACGAGCAGTACTTC
TRBJ2-1 | - | TRBV2 | - | CASSEGYNEQFF | TGTGCCAGCAGTGAGGGGTACAATGAGCAGTTCTTC
TRBJ1-2 | - | TRBV7-9 | - | CASSLRGHGYTF | TGTGCCAGCAGCTTAAGAGGGCATGGCTACACCTTC
TRBJ1-6 | - | TRBV5-1 | - | CASSLGNYSPLHF | TGCGCCAGCAGCTTGGGCAACTATTCACCCCTCCACTTT
TRBJ2-5 | - | TRBV18 | - | CASSPPSGTQYF | TGTGCCAGCTCACCACCGTCGGGGACCCAGTACTTC
TRBJ1-2 | - | TRBV27 | - | CASSLSGLANYGYTF | TGTGCCAGCAGTTTGAGTGGGTTAGCTAACTATGGCTACACCTTC
TRBJ2-2 | - | TRBV5-1 | - | CASSLMLGYTGELFF | TGCGCCAGCAGCTTGATGTTGGGGTACACCGGGGAGCTGTTTTTT
TRBJ2-1 | - | TRBV4-1 | - | CASSQDGGISYNEQFF | TGCGCCAGCAGCCAAGACGGGGGAATCTCCTACAATGAGCAGTTCTTC
TRBJ1-5 | - | TRBV3-1/TRBV3-2 | TRBD1 | CASSPTGSGNQPQHF | TGTGCCAGCAGTCCGACAGGGTCGGGCAATCAGCCCCAGCATTTT
TRBJ1-1 | - | TRBV5-5 | - | CASRLGTGKRAFF | TGTGCCAGCAGACTCGGGACGGGGAAGAGAGCTTTCTTT
TRBJ1-6 | - | TRBV6-5 | - | CASSYENNSPLHF | TGTGCCAGCAGTTACGAAAATAATTCACCCCTCCACTTT
TRBJ2-3 | - | TRBV28 | - | CASSPPSFTDTQYF | TGTGCCAGCAGTCCTCCCTCCTTCACAGATACGCAGTATTTT
TRBJ1-1 | - | TRBV30 | - | CAWCFGPTEAFF | TGTGCCTGGTGCTTCGGACCCACTGAAGCTTTCTTT
TRBJ1-4 | - | TRBV27 | - | CASSFPGKDEKLFF | TGTGCCAGCAGTTTCCCCGGAAAGGATGAAAAACTGTTTTTT
TRBJ2-7 | few | TRBV25-1 | TRBD2 | CASSSLAGSSYEQYF | TGTGCCAGCAGTTCCCTAGCGGGAAGCTCCTACGAGCAGTACTTC
TRBJ2-7 | - | TRBV6-1 | - | CASSEAWGAVYEQYF | TGTGCCAGCAGTGAAGCTTGGGGGGCTGTCTACGAGCAGTACTTC
TRBJ1-1 | - | TRBV19 | - | CASRGSIPEAFF | TGTGCCAGTAGGGGCAGTATACCTGAAGCTTTCTTT
TRBJ1-6 | - | TRBV28 | - | CASSLMVGQSNSPLHF | TGTGCCAGCAGTTTAATGGTAGGGCAGAGCAATTCACCCCTCCACTTT
TRBJ2-7 | - | TRBV12-3/TRBV12-4 | - | CASSLGKQYF | TGTGCCAGCAGTTTAGGCAAGCAGTACTTC
TRBJ1-2 | - | TRBV4-2 | - | CASRGYAGSYGYTF | TGTGCCAGCAGGGGGTACGCGGGTTCCTATGGCTACACCTTC
TRBJ1-5 | - | TRBV6-6 | - | CASRVGKAYNQPQHF | TGTGCCAGCCGGGTTGGGAAGGCCTATAATCAGCCCCAGCATTTT
TRBJ1-2 | - | TRBV27 | - | CASSARESAGQLYGYTF | TGTGCCAGCAGTGCCCGAGAATCCGCCGGACAGTTATATGGCTACACCTTC
TRBJ1-2 | - | TRBV28 | TRBD1 | CASSGGAAAQGDYTF | TGTGCCAGCAGTGGGGGGGCGGCGGCACAGGGGGACTACACCTTC
TRBJ2-5 | - | TRBV5-1 | - | CASSTGGFQETQYF | TGCGCCAGCAGCACCGGAGGGTTCCAAGAGACCCAGTACTTC
TRBJ2-3 | - | TRBV5-1 | TRBD1 | CASSPGQPFSGQYF | TGCGCCAGCAGCCCGGGACAGCCGTTCTCGGGGCAGTATTTT
TRBJ2-1 | - | TRBV6-2/TRBV6-3 | TRBD2 | CASSYTSGGAGEQFF | TGTGCCAGCAGCTATACTAGCGGGGGGGCCGGTGAGCAGTTCTTC
TRBJ1-5 | - | TRBV6-5 | - | CASSYISNQPQHF | TGTGCCAGCAGTTACATTAGCAATCAGCCCCAGCATTTT
TRBJ1-2 | - | TRBV5-6 | - | CATRAGRLNYGYTF | TGTGCCACCAGAGCGGGCAGACTGAACTATGGCTACACCTTC
TRBJ2-7 | - | TRBV4-2 | - | CASSQDITDFYEQYF | TGTGCCAGCAGCCAAGACATTACGGACTTCTACGAGCAGTACTTC
TRBJ2-7 | - | TRBV5-5 | - | CASSLTVPTIEQYF | TGTGCCAGCAGCTTGACCGTTCCCACCATCGAGCAGTACTTC
TRBJ1-5 | - | TRBV4-2 | TRBD1 | CASSRQTGGNQPQHF | TGTGCCAGCAGCCGACAGACAGGGGGCAATCAGCCCCAGCATTTT
TRBJ1-3 | - | TRBV28 | TRBD1 | CASSTDRAAGNTIYF | TGTGCCAGCAGTACAGACAGGGCCGCAGGAAACACCATATATTTT
TRBJ2-2 | few | TRBV7-2 | - | CASSTDYNTGELFF | TGTGCCAGCAGCACGGACTATAACACCGGGGAGCTGTTTTTT
TRBJ2-2 | - | TRBV21-1 | - | CASSKIGGGGLSGELFF | TGTGCCAGCAGCAAAATTGGTGGGGGGGGGCTCTCCGGGGAGCTGTTTTTT
TRBJ1-1 | once | TRBV21-1 | - | CASRRAQGATQCFVLNTEAFF | TGTGCCAGCAGGAGAGCGCAGGGGGCGACCCAATGTTTCGTTTTGAACACTGAAGCTTTCTTT
TRBJ1-1 | once | TRBV4-1 | - | CASSQELGTLNTEAFF | TGCGCCAGCAGCCAAGAATTGGGGACACTGAACACTGAAGCTTTCTTT
TRBJ2-1 | - | TRBV9 | - | CASSGGPYNEQFF | TGTGCCAGCTCCGGGGGCCCATACAATGAGCAGTTCTTC
TRBJ2-7 | - | TRBV6-1 | - | CASSEHRTYEQYF | TGTGCCAGCAGTGAACACAGGACCTACGAGCAGTACTTC
TRBJ2-7 | - | TRBV5-6 | TRBD1 | CASSFYRGPYEQYF | TGTGCCAGCAGCTTTTACAGGGGACCCTACGAGCAGTACTTC
TRBJ1-4 | - | TRBV6-2/TRBV6-3 | - | CASSYSSWRGEKLFF | TGTGCCAGCAGTTACTCTAGTTGGCGAGGGGAAAAACTGTTTTTT